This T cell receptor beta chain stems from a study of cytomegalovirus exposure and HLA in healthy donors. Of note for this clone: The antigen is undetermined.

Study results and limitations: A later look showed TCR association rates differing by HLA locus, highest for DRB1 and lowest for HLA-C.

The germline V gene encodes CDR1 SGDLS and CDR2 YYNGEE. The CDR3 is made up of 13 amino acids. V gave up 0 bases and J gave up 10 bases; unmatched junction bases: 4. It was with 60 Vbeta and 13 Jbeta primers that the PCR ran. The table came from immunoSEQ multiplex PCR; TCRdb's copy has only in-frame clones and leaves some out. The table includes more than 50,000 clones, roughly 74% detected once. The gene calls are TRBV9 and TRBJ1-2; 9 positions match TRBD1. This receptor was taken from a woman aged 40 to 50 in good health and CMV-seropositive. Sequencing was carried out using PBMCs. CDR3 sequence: CASSVADRGIYTF. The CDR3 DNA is TGTGCCAGCAGCGTAGCAGACAGGGGGATCTACACCTTC.